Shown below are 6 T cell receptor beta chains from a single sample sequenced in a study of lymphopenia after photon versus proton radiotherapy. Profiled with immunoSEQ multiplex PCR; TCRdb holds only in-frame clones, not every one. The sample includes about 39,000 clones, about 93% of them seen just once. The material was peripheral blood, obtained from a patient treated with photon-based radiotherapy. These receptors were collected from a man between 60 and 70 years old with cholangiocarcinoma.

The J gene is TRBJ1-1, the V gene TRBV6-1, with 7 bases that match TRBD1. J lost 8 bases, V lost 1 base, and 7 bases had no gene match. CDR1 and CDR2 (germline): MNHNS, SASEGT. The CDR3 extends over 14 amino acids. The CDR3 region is CASSEVTGESEAFF. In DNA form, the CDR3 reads TGTGCCAGCAGTGAAGTAACAGGGGAGAGCGAAGCTTTCTTT.

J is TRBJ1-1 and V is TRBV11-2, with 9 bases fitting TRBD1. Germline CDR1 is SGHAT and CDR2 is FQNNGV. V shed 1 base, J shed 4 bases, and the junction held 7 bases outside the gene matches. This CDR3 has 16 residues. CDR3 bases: TGTGCCAGCAGCTTAGCGGGGACAGGGTGGGGCACTGAAGCTTTCTTT. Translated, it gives CASSLAGTGWGTEAFF.

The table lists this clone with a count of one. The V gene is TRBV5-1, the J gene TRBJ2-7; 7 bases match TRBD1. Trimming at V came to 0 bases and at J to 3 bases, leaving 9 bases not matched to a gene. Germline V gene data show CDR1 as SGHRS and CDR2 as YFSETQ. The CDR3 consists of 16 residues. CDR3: CASSLGGQRNIYEQYF. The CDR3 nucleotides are TGCGCCAGCAGCTTGGGGGGACAGAGAAACATCTACGAGCAGTACTTC.

CDR3 coding DNA: TGTGCCAGCAGCGAGGGACTAGCGGGGGTCACCGGGGAGCTGTTTTTT. Its translation: CASSEGLAGVTGELFF. The chain links TRBV5-5 to TRBJ2-2; TRBD2 matches at 14 bases. The CDR3 runs 16 residues. V lost 4 bases to trimming and J lost 4 bases; unmatched junction nucleotides: 3. Per the germline V gene, CDR1 is SGHKS and CDR2 is YYEKEE (reference sequence).

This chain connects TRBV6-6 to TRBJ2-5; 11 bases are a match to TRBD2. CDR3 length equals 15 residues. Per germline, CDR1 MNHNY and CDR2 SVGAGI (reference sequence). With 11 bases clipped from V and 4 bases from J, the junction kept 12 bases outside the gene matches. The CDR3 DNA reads TGTGCCGTCGAGAGGCTAGCGGGAGGTCGAGAGACCCAGTACTTC. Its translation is CAVERLAGGRETQYF.

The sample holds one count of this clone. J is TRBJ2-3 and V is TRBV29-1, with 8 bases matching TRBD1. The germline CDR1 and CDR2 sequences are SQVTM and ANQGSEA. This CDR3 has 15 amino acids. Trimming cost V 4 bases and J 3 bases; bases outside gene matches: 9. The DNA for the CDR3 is TGCAGCGTTGGTACAGGGGGGTTCTGGACAGATACGCAGTATTTT. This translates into CSVGTGGFWTDTQYF.